This T cell receptor beta chain emerged from a study of cytomegalovirus exposure and HLA in healthy donors. Whole-study findings and limits: Reports indicated that the classifier achieved high specificity and sensitivity in diagnosing cytomegalovirus status.

The CDR3 length is 16 residues. Germline lookup yields CDR1 MRHNA and CDR2 SNTAGT. V trimming: 1 base; J trimming: 2 bases; junction bases outside the gene matches: 7. Both 60 Vbeta primers and 13 Jbeta primers went into the PCR. Method: immunoSEQ multiplex PCR; TCRdb's copy keeps in-frame clones and lacks some. Here the sample table reports about 67,000 clones. As regards this clone: The antigen is unknown.

The rearrangement uses TRBV6-4 and TRBJ2-7; 8 bases align to TRBD2. This TCR was recovered from a man aged 30-40 years in good health and CMV-seropositive. Sequenced material: PBMCs. CDR3 region: CASSDLGTRSAYEQYF. Here the CDR3 DNA reads TGTGCCAGCAGTGACTTGGGGACTAGGAGCGCCTACGAGCAGTACTTC.